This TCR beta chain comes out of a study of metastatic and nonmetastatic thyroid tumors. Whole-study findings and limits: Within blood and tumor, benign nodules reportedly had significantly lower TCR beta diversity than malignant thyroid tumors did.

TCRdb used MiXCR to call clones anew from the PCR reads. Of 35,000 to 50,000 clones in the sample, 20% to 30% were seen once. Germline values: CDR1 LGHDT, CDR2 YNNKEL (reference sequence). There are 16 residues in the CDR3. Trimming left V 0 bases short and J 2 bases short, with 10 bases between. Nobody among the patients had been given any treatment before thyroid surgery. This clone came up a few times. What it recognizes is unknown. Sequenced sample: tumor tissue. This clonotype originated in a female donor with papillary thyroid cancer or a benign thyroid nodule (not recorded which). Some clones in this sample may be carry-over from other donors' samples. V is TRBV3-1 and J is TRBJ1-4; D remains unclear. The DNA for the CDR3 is TGTGCCAGCAGCCAAGAGGTCGGGTTCACTAATGAAAAACTGTTTTTT. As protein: CASSQEVGFTNEKLFF.